The rows below give T cell receptor beta chains drawn from one sample of a study of glioma-infiltrating T cells after dendritic cell vaccination. The table came from immunoSEQ multiplex PCR; TCRdb's copy has only in-frame clones and leaves some out. In the table there are 45,000 to 50,000 clones, 85% of which are singletons. The sample in question was blood, obtained before dendritic cell vaccination. The receptors shown here come from a human donor with glioblastoma. The CDR3 runs from the conserved cysteine through the conserved F or W. Clone size is stated in some rows and not others, as once, few, many or a class when expanded.

V gene	clone size	J gene	CDR3 protein
TRBV13	.	TRBJ2-7	CASSLAGTGKYEQYF
TRBV11-2	once	TRBJ1-1	CASSLRGQQNTEAFF
TRBV30	.	TRBJ1-3	CALDSSSGNTIYF
TRBV11-2	.	TRBJ2-1	CASSPPGTSGENEQFF
TRBV18	once	TRBJ2-2	CASSPNRGGTGELFF
TRBV11-3	.	TRBJ2-7	CASSSSGEQYF
TRBV9	.	TRBJ2-3	CASSVAGGGPTDTQYF
TRBV7-2	.	TRBJ1-1	CASSLGRNTEAFF
TRBV11-1	.	TRBJ1-1	CASSVEGGDTEAFF
TRBV5-1	once	TRBJ2-2	CASSSGGRTGELFF
TRBV6-5	.	TRBJ1-4	CASSYSGTGGNEKLFF
TRBV5-1	once	TRBJ1-1	CASSLTGANTEAFF
TRBV27	few	TRBJ1-2	CATKDSNYGYTF
TRBV5-4	.	TRBJ2-5	CASSLALGEGETQYF
TRBV6-5	.	TRBJ2-5	CASSSFDREGTQYF
TRBV19	.	TRBJ2-5	CASTPTAPAETQYF
TRBV5-4	.	TRBJ2-7	CASSSEGLAGFEQYF
TRBV28	few	TRBJ1-2	CASTPGQGRYGYTF
TRBV5-4	.	TRBJ2-1	CASSLPPGNEQFF
TRBV4-2	.	TRBJ1-1	CASSLTTGDDTEAFF
TRBV5-4	few	TRBJ1-2	CASSLDRAAYGYTF
TRBV19	.	TRBJ1-6	CASSIPRRVGGNSPLHF
TRBV10-3	once	TRBJ2-5	CAISEPSSGQTQYF
TRBV4-2	.	TRBJ2-2	CASSQDILRSGNTGELFF
TRBV7-2	.	TRBJ1-2	CASSLDLGSYGYTF
TRBV7-8	.	TRBJ2-7	CASSLAGSTYEQYF
TRBV5-1	.	TRBJ2-5	CASRGPGTRVDETQYF
TRBV11-3	.	TRBJ2-4	CASSLGGSKNIQYF
TRBV29-1	.	TRBJ1-2	CSVGQGNYGYTF
TRBV11-2	.	TRBJ2-7	CASSSTGGYEQYF
TRBV18	once	TRBJ2-5	CASSPDPRDRGWETQYF
TRBV7-3	.	TRBJ1-3	CASSFPPQGGTPGNTIYF
TRBV2	.	TRBJ1-2	CASSANPRGYGYTF
TRBV9	.	TRBJ2-3	CASSVNPRRGADTQYF
TRBV11-2	.	TRBJ2-5	CASSSQRTGGGETQYF
TRBV2	.	TRBJ2-1	CASGGTAYNEQFF
TRBV6-1	.	.	CASSPSRTGGEQYF
TRBV5-6	once	TRBJ1-1	CASSRIQGAETEAFF
TRBV5-6	.	TRBJ1-5	CASSLGQGVGQPQHF
TRBV5-4	.	TRBJ2-7	CASSRSGRGDSYEQYF
TRBV30	once	TRBJ2-5	CAWKGTGGETQYF
TRBV12-5	.	TRBJ1-2	CASAPRGYTF
TRBV9	.	TRBJ2-1	CASSVTSGSLNEQFF